The 15 T cell receptor beta chains presented below share a single source sample, sequenced in a study of cytomegalovirus exposure and HLA in healthy donors. PCR primers comprised 60 Vbeta and 13 Jbeta primers. Sequencing used immunoSEQ multiplex PCR; TCRdb keeps in-frame clones, though not all of them. The sample records some 150,000 clones, around 75% being singletons. The sample was PBMCs. These receptors were collected from a human donor in good health.

J is TRBJ2-7 and V is TRBV27, with 9 bases aligning to TRBD1. J lost 5 bases, V lost 7 bases, and 6 bases had no gene match. This CDR3 contains 13 residues. Germline values: CDR1 MNHEY, CDR2 SMNVEV (reference sequence). The CDR3 spells CASIGQGLHEQYF. Written as DNA, the CDR3 is TGTGCCAGCATCGGACAGGGGTTGCACGAGCAGTACTTC.

About this clone itself: One junction end does not reproduce the germline sequence, and a read error may be involved. The J gene is TRBJ1-4, the V gene TRBV27; D is unresolved. Germline V gene data show CDR1 as MNHEY and CDR2 as SMNVEV (reference sequence). The CDR3 extends over 14 amino acids. CDR3: CVSSFEGTNEKLFF. The CDR3 bases are TGTGTCAGCAGTTTTGAGGGAACTAATGAAAAACTGTTTTTT.

This clone was detected only a few times. Here the CDR3 DNA reads TGTGCCCCTCCTCACACCATATATTTT. Amino acids: CAPPHTIYF. The chain carries TRBV5-3 and TRBJ1-3; no clear D gene. TRBV5-3 is marked as an open reading frame, function uncertain. V was cut by 10 bases and J by 8 bases, with 7 bases left in between. CDR3 length equals 9 residues.

This clone showed up just once. The J gene is TRBJ2-5, the V gene TRBV20-1; D unclear. The CDR3 sequence is 11 residues long. Germline V gene lookup returns CDR1 DFQATT and CDR2 SNEGSKA (reference sequence). V lost 6 bases and J 6 bases, leaving 11 bases between the germline ends. CDR3 region: CSANHEKTQYF. The CDR3 DNA reads as TGCAGTGCCAACCATGAGAAGACCCAGTACTTC.

In this sample, this clone turned up a few times. The V and J genes are TRBV28 and TRBJ2-3; 15 bases match TRBD2. CDR3 length: 16 residues. J lost 4 bases, V lost 5 bases, and 4 bases had no gene match. Germline V gene data show CDR1 as MDHEN and CDR2 as SYDVKM. In nucleotides, the CDR3 is TGTGCCAGCAGTCTGGGACTAGCGGGAGGACCAGATACGCAGTATTTT. Its protein is CASSLGLAGGPDTQYF.

V and J are TRBV2 and TRBJ1-1; D possibly corresponds to TRBD1 (5 bases). The CDR3 is 14 amino acids. Germline V CDR1 and CDR2: SNHLY, FYNNEI. V lost 4 bases and J lost 1, with 10 bases in between. CDR3 in DNA: TGTGCCAGCAGTGTACTGGGGGGGAACACTGAAGCTTTCTTT. Protein product: CASSVLGGNTEAFF.

The chain uses TRBV25-1 and TRBJ2-7; 8 bases match TRBD1. This CDR3 region has 15 residues. Germline V gene lookup returns CDR1 MGHDK and CDR2 SYGVNS. J gave up 3 bases and V 3 bases, and 7 bases lay outside the gene matches. CDR3 in amino acids: CASSESGTGRYEQYF. The CDR3 bases are TGTGCCAGCAGTGAGTCGGGGACAGGTCGCTACGAGCAGTACTTC.

The chain uses TRBV7-3 and TRBJ1-2; D perhaps matches TRBD1 (5 bases). Germline V gene sequence: CDR1 SGHTA, CDR2 FQGTGA. The CDR3 extends over 13 amino acids. The V end was cut by 3 bases, the J end by 8 bases, with 13 bases between. The CDR3 loop is CASSFGQGWGYTF. The CDR3 DNA reads as TGTGCCAGCAGCTTCGGGCAGGGTTGGGGCTACACCTTC.

The chain carries TRBV4-1 and TRBJ1-1, with D perhaps matching TRBD1 (5 bases). Germline V CDR1 and CDR2: MGHRA, YSYEKL. The CDR3 is 18 amino acids. Trimming stripped 0 bases from V and 1 base from J, with 18 bases between. CDR3 DNA sequence: TGCGCCAGCAGCCAAGATCTCCCCCAGGGAATAGGGAACACTGAAGCTTTCTTT. Translation gives CASSQDLPQGIGNTEAFF.

The CDR3 is CASQYEASGYEQYF. CDR3 nucleotides: TGTGCCAGCCAATACGAGGCTAGCGGCTACGAGCAGTACTTC. The rearrangement joins TRBV19 to TRBJ2-7, with 7 positions matching TRBD2. V trimming: 9 bases; J trimming: 3 bases; junction bases outside the gene matches: 11. From germline, CDR1 is LNHDA and CDR2 SQIVND (reference sequence). The CDR3 sequence is 14 residues long.

This clone came up a few times. The CDR3 nucleotides read TGTGCCAGCAGCCCCTCCCCGGGACTAGTAAGAGAGACCCAGTACTTC. Amino acids: CASSPSPGLVRETQYF. The chain couples TRBV5-5 to TRBJ2-5, with 8 bases that match TRBD2. Trimming cost V 4 bases and J 4 bases; bases outside gene matches: 12. CDR3 size: 16 residues. Germline V gives CDR1 SGHKS, CDR2 YYEKEE (reference sequence).

The chain employs TRBV4-2 and TRBJ2-5; TRBD2 matches at 10 bases. The germline gives CDR1 LGHNA, CDR2 YNFKEQ. The CDR3 loop spans 18 amino acids. After removal of 0 bases from V and 2 bases from J, the junction contained 9 bases not matched to a gene. The CDR3, as DNA: TGTGCCAGCAGCCAAGATTGGGGTAGCGGGGGGTCACAAGAGACCCAGTACTTC. This gives the protein CASSQDWGSGGSQETQYF.

The sample holds a few counts of this clone. J is TRBJ1-2 and V is TRBV30, with D uncertain. Trimming cost V 0 bases and J 4 bases, with 12 bases left between them. Germline CDR1 and CDR2: GTSNPN and SVGIG (reference sequence). This CDR3 has 14 residues. The CDR3 region is CAWSVSGVGYGYTF. The CDR3 bases are TGTGCCTGGAGTGTAAGCGGGGTTGGCTATGGCTACACCTTC.

The CDR3 is CASSEGTFQPQHF. The CDR3, as DNA: TGTGCCAGCAGTGAAGGGACTTTTCAGCCCCAGCATTTT. This chain links TRBV25-1 with TRBJ1-5, with D possibly being TRBD1 (5 bases). V dropped 2 bases and J dropped 6 bases, with 8 bases sitting between them. Germline lookup yields CDR1 MGHDK and CDR2 SYGVNS. The length of the CDR3 is 13 residues.

The V call is TRBV7-2, the J call TRBJ2-3; TRBD2 agrees at 12 bases. CDR1 and CDR2 from the germline V gene are SGHTA and FQGNSA. The CDR3 loop spans 17 amino acids. V gave up 5 bases and J gave up 4 bases; unmatched junction bases: 10. CDR3 coding DNA: TGTGCCAGCAGCCCCTCTAGCGGGGGGGCCCTTTCAGATACGCAGTATTTT. Encoded protein: CASSPSSGGALSDTQYF.